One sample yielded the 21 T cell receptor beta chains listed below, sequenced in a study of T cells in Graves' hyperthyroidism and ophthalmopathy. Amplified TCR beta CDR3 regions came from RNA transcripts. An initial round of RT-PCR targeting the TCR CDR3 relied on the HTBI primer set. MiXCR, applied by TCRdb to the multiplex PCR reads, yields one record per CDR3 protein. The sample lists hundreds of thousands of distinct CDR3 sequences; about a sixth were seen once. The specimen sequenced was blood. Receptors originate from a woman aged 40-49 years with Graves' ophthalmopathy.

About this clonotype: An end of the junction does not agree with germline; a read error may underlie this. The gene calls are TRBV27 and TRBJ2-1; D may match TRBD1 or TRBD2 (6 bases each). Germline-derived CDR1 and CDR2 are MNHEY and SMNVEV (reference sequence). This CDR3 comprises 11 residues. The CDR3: CAISYGGKQFF. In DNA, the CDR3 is TGTGCCATCAGTTACGGGGGCAAACAGTTCTTC.

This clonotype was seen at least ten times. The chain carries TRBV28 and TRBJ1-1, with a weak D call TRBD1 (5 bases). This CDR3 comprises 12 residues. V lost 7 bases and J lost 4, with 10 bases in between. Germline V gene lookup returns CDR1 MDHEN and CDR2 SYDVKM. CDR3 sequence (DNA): TGTGCCAGCACCCAGGGCGGCACTGAAGCTTTCTTT. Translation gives CASTQGGTEAFF. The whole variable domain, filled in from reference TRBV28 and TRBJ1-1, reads DVKVTQSSRYLVKRTGEKVFLECVQDMDHENMFWYRQDPGLGLRLIYFSYDVKMKEKGDIPEGYSVSREKKERFSLILESASTNQTSMYLCASTQGGTEAFFGQGTRLTVV.

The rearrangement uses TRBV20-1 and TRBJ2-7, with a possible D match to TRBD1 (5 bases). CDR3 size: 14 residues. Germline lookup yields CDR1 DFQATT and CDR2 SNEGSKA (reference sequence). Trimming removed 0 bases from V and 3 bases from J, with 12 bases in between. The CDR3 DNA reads TGCAGTGCTAGAGATAAGGACAACTACTACGAGCAGTACTTC. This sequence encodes CSARDKDNYYEQYF.

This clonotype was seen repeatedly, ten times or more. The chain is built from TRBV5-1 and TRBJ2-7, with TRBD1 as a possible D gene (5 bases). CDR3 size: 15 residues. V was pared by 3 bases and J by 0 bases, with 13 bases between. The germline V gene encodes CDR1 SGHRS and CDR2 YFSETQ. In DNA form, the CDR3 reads TGCGCCAGCAGCTCCCCGACAGAGAGCTCCTACGAGCAGTACTTC. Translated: CASSSPTESSYEQYF.

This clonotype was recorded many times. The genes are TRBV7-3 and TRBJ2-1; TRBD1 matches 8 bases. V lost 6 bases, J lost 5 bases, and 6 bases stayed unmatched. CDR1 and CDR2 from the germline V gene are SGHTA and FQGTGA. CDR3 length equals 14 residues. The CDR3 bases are TGTGCCAGCAGTTTTGGACAGGGCCACAATGAGCAGTTCTTC. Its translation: CASSFGQGHNEQFF.

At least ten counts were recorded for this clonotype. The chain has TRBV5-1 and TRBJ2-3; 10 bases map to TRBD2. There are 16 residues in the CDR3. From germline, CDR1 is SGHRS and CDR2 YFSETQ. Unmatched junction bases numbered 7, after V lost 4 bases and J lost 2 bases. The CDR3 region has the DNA TGCGCCAGCAGCAGCGGGGGGGCTCCCCCCACAGATACGCAGTATTTT. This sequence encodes CASSSGGAPPTDTQYF. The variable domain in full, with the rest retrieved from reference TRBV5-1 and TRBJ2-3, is KAGVTQTPRYLIKTRGQQVTLSCSPISGHRSVSWYQQTPGQGLQFLFEYFSETQRNKGNFPGRFSGRQFSNSRSEMNVSTLELGDSALYLCASSSGGAPPTDTQYFGPGTRLTVL.

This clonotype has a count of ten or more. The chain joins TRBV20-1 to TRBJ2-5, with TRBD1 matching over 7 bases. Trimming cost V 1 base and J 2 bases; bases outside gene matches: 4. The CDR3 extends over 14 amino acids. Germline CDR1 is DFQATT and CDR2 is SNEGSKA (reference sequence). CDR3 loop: CSARVGDSQETQYF. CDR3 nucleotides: TGCAGTGCTAGAGTTGGGGACAGTCAAGAGACCCAGTACTTC.

This CDR3 reads CASSEPDRVGELFF. CDR3 DNA: TGTGCCAGCAGTGAACCGGACAGGGTCGGGGAGCTGTTTTTT. V and J are TRBV2 and TRBJ2-2; 8 bases map to TRBD1. After removal of 2 bases from V and 7 bases from J, the junction contained 3 bases not matched to a gene. Germline CDR1 SNHLY, CDR2 FYNNEI. This CDR3 spans 14 amino acids.

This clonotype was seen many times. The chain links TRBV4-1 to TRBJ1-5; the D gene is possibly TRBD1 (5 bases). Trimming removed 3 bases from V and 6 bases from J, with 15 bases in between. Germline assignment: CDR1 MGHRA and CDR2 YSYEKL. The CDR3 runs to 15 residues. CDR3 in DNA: TGCGCCAGCAGCCACCAGACTGGGGGAGGTCAGCCCCAGCATTTT. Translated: CASSHQTGGGQPQHF.

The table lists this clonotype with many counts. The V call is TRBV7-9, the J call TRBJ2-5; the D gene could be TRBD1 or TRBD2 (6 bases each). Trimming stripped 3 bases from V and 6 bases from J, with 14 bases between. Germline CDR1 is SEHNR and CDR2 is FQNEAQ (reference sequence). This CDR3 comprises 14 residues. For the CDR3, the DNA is TGTGCCAGCAGCTTCACCGGGGGCGGTAAGACCCAGTACTTC. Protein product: CASSFTGGGKTQYF. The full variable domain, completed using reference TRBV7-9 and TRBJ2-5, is DTGVSQNPRHKITKRGQNVTFRCDPISEHNRLYWYRQTLGQGPEFLTYFQNEAQLEKSRLLSDRFSAERPKGSFSTLEIQRTEQGDSAMYLCASSFTGGGKTQYFGPGTRLLVL.

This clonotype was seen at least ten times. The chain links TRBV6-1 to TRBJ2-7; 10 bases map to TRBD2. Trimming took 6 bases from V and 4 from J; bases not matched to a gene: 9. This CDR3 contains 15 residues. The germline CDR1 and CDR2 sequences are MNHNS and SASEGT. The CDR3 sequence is CASRSGGLAIYEQYF. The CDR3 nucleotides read TGTGCCAGCAGGTCAGGGGGACTAGCGATATACGAGCAGTACTTC.

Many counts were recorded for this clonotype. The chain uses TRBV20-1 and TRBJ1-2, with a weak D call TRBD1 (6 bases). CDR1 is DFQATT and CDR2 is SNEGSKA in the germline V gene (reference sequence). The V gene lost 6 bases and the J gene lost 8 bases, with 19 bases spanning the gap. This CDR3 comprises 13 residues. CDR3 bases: TGCAGTGCCATTATGGGGGCGCGGATCGGCTACACCTTC. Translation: CSAIMGARIGYTF.

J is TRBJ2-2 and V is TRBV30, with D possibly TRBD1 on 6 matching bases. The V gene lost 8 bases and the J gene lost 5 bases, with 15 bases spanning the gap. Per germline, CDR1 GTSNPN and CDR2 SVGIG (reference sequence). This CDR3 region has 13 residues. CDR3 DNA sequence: TGTGCCGGAACAGGGATCCTTACCGGGGAGCTGTTTTTT. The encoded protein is CAGTGILTGELFF.

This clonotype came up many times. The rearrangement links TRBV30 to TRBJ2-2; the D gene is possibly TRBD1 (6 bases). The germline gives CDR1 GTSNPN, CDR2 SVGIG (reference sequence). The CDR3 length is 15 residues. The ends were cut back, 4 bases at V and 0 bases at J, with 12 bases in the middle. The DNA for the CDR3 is TGTGCCTGGACTCGGCAGGGGACGAACACCGGGGAGCTGTTTTTT. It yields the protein CAWTRQGTNTGELFF.

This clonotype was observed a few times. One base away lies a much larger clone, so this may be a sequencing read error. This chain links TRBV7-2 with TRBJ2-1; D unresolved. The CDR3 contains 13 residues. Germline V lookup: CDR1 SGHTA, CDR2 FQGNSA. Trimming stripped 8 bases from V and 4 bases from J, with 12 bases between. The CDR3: CASGSFEYNEQFF. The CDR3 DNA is TGTGCCAGCGGCTCGTTCGAATACAATGAGCAGTTCTTC.

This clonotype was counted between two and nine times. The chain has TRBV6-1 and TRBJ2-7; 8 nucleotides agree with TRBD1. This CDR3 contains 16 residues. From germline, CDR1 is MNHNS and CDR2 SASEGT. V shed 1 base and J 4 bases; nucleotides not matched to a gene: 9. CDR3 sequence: CASSEEPTGVSYEQYF. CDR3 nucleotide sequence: TGTGCCAGCAGTGAAGAGCCGACAGGGGTTTCTTACGAGCAGTACTTC.

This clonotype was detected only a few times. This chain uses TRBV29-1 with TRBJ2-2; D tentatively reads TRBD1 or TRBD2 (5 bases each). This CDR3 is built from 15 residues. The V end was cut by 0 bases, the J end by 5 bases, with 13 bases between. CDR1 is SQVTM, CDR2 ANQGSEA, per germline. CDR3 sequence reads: CSVEDLGTETGELFF. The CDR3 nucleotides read TGCAGCGTTGAAGATCTCGGGACGGAGACCGGGGAGCTGTTTTTT.

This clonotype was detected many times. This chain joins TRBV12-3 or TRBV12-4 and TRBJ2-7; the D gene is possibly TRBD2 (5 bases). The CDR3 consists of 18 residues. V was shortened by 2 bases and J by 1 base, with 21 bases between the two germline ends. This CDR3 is CASSLRAPSGLLSYEQYF. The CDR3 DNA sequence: TGTGCCAGCAGTTTAAGGGCCCCGAGCGGTCTTCTTTCCTACGAGCAGTACTTC.

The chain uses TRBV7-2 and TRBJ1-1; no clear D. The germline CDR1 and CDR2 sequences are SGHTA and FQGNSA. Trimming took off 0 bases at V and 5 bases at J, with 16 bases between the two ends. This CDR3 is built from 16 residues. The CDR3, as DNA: TGTGCCAGCAGCTTAGCGGGATCAGACCCTAGGACTGAAGCTTTCTTT. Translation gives CASSLAGSDPRTEAFF. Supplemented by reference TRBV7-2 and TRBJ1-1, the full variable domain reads GAGVSQSPSNKVTEKGKDVELRCDPISGHTALYWYRQSLGQGLEFLIYFQGNSAPDKSGLPSDRFSAERTGGSVSTLTIQRTQQEDSAVYLCASSLAGSDPRTEAFFGQGTRLTVV.

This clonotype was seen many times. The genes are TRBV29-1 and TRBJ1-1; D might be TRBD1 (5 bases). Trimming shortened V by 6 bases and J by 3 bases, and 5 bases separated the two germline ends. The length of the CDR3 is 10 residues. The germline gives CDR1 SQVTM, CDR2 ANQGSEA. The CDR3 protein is CSVGDTEAFF. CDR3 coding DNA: TGCAGCGTAGGGGACACTGAAGCTTTCTTT.

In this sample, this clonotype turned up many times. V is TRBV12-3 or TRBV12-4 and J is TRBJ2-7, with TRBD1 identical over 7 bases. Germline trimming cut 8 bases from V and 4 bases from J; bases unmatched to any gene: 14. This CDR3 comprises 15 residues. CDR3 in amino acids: CASGERQGPAYEQYF. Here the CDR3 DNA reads TGTGCCAGCGGAGAACGACAGGGCCCTGCATACGAGCAGTACTTC.